The T cell receptor beta chain under discussion was sequenced for a study of blood T cell repertoires in COVID-19. Generated by immunoSEQ multiplex PCR, the TCRdb table keeps only in-frame clones and is missing some. In the table there are some 240,000 clones, 82% of which are singletons. Sequenced sample: peripheral blood. The TCR originated in a woman aged 60-70 years with active or convalescent COVID-19.

CDR3 sequence: CASSPRAGPMSEQFF. CDR3 nucleotide sequence: TGTGCCAGCAGCCCCAGGGCAGGACCGATGAGTGAGCAGTTCTTC. This sequence joins TRBV9 and TRBJ2-1, with a possible D match to TRBD1 (5 bases). There are 15 residues in the CDR3. Trimming shortened V by 4 bases and J by 9 bases, and 20 bases separated the two germline ends. Germline-derived CDR1 and CDR2 are SGDLS and YYNGEE.